Below, 6 T cell receptor beta chains from the same sample are listed, as sequenced in a study of technical replicates of blood from a few donors. TCRdb keeps only in-frame clones here, not all; method: immunoSEQ multiplex PCR. The sample contains some 66,000 clones, roughly 98% of which appear only once. Material for sequencing was T cells isolated from PBMCs. The receptors shown here come from a human donor in good health.

The chain joins TRBV29-1 to TRBJ2-5; D gene uncertain. Germline CDR1 is SQVTM and CDR2 is ANQGSEA. The CDR3 is made up of 13 amino acids. V was clipped by 8 bases and J by 5 bases, with 18 bases between them. The CDR3 DNA sequence: TGCAGCTCCCCCTCGTTGTCCGGGGAGACCCAGTACTTC. Translated: CSSPSLSGETQYF.

The rearrangement uses TRBV6-5 and TRBJ1-2, with 9 bases fitting TRBD1. The CDR3 loop spans 13 amino acids. V shed 6 bases and J 7 bases; nucleotides not matched to a gene: 6. CDR1 and CDR2 (germline): MNHEY, SVGAGI. CDR3 nucleotides: TGTGCCAGCAGACAACAGGGGGCGCGTGGCTACACCTTC. This sequence encodes CASRQQGARGYTF.

This chain connects TRBV23-1 to TRBJ1-2, with 7 bases lining up with TRBD1. TRBV23-1 is an ORF; its function is uncertain. The trim removed 11 bases at V and 6 bases at J, leaving 6 bases unmatched. There are 11 residues in the CDR3. This chain's CDR3 is CAAKTGNGYTF. CDR3 DNA sequence: TGCGCCGCAAAGACAGGGAATGGCTACACCTTC.

The chain employs TRBV5-4 and TRBJ1-2; 7 bases are shared with TRBD1. This CDR3 has 14 amino acids. After removal of 6 bases from V and 7 bases from J, the junction contained 12 bases not matched to a gene. Germline CDR1 is SGHNT and CDR2 is YYREEE (reference sequence). The CDR3 spells CASTQGGFDGGYTF. As DNA, the CDR3 is TGTGCCAGCACCCAAGGGGGCTTCGACGGTGGCTACACCTTC.

V gene TRBV7-9 combines with J gene TRBJ2-2; 15 bases map to TRBD2. The CDR3 covers 17 residues. J lost 5 bases, V lost 5 bases, and 6 bases had no gene match. Germline V CDR1 and CDR2: SEHNR, FQNEAQ (reference sequence). The CDR3 sequence is CASSGGTSGGRTGELFF. CDR3 bases: TGTGCCAGCAGCGGAGGGACTAGCGGGGGGCGGACCGGGGAGCTGTTTTTT.

V is TRBV4-1 and J is TRBJ2-2; no clear D. The CDR3 totals 14 residues. V was cut by 1 base and J by 3 bases, with 6 bases left in between. Per the germline V gene, CDR1 is MGHRA and CDR2 is YSYEKL. CDR3 nucleotides: TGCGCCAGCAGCCAAGTCGAGGACACCGGGGAGCTGTTTTTT. Translating it yields CASSQVEDTGELFF.